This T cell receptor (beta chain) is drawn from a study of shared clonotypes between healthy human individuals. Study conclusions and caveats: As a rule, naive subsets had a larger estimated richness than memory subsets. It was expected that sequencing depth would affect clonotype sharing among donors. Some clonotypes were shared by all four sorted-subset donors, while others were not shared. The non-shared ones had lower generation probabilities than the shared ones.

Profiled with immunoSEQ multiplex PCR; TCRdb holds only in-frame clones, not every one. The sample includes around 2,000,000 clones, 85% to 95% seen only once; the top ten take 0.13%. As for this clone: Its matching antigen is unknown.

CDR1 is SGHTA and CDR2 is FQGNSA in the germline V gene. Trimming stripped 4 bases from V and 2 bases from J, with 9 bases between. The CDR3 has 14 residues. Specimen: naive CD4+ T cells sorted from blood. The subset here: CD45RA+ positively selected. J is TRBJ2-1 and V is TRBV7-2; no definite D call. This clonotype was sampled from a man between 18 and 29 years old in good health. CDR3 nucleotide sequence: TGTACCAGCAGCTCGTTGACGGCCTACAATGAGCAGTTCTTC. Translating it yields CTSSSLTAYNEQFF.